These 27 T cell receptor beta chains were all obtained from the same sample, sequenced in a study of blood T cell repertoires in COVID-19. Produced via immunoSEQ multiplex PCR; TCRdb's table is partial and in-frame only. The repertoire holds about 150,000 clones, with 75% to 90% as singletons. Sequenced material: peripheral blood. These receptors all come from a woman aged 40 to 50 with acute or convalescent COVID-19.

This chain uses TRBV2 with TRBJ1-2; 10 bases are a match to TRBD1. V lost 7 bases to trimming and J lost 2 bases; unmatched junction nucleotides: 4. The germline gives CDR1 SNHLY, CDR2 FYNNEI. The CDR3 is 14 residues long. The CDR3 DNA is TGTGCCAGCACTAGGGACAGGGGAAACTATGGCTACACCTTC. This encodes CASTRDRGNYGYTF.

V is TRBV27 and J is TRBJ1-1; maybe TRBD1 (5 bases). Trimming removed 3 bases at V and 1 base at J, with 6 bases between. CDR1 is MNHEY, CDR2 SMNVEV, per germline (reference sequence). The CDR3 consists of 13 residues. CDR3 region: CASSLGGNTEAFF. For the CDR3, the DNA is TGTGCCAGCAGTTTGGGGGGGAACACTGAAGCTTTCTTT.

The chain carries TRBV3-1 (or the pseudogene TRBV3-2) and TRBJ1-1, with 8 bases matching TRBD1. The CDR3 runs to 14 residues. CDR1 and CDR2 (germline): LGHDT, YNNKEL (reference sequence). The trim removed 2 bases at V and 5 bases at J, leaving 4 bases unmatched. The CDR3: CASSQLTGATEAFF. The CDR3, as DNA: TGTGCCAGCAGCCAACTGACAGGGGCAACTGAAGCTTTCTTT.

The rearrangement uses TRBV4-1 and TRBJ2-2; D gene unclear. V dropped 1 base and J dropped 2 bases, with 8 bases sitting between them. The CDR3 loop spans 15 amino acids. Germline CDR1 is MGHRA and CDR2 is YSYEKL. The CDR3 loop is CASSQVNRNTGELFF. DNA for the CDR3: TGCGCCAGCAGCCAAGTCAACAGAAACACCGGGGAGCTGTTTTTT.

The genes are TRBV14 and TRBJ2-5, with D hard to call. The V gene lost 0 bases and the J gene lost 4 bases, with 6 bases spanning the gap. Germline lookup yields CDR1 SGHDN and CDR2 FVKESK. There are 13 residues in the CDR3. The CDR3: CASSQDRLETQYF. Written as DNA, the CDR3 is TGTGCCAGCAGCCAAGACCGGTTAGAGACCCAGTACTTC.

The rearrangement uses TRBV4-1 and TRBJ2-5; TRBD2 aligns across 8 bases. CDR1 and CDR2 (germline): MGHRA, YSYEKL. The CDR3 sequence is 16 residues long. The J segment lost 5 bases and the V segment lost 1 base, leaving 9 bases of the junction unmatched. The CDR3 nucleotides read TGCGCCAGCAGCCAAGGTTACGCGGGGGGTGGTGAGACCCAGTACTTC. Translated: CASSQGYAGGGETQYF.

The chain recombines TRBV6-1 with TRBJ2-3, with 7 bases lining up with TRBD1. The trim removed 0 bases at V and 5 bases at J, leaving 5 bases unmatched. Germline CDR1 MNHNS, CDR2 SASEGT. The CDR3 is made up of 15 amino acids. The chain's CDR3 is CASSEAEGGVDTQYF. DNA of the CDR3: TGTGCCAGCAGTGAAGCGGAAGGGGGCGTAGATACGCAGTATTTT.

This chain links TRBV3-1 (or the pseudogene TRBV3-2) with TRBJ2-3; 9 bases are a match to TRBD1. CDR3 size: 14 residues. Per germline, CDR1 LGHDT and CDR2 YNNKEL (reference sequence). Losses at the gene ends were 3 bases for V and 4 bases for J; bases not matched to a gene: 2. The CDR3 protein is CASSQGQGSDTQYF. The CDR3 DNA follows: TGTGCCAGCAGCCAGGGACAGGGATCAGATACGCAGTATTTT.

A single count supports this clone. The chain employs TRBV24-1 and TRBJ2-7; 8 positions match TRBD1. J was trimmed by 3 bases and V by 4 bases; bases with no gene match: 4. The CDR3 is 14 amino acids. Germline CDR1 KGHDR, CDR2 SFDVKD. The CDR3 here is CATSEGRGHYEQYF. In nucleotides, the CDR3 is TGTGCCACCAGTGAGGGCAGGGGGCACTACGAGCAGTACTTC.

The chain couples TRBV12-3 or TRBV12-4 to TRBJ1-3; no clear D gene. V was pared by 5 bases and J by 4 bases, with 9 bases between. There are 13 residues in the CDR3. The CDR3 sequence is CASSSAGGNTIYF. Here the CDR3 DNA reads TGTGCCAGCAGTAGCGCGGGAGGAAACACCATATATTTT.

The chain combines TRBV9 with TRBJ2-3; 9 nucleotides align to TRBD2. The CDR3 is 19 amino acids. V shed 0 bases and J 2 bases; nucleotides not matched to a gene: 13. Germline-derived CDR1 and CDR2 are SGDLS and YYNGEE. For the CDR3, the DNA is TGTGCCAGCAGCGTAGGCCTAGCGGGACGCCATTCGATCACAGATACGCAGTATTTT. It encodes CASSVGLAGRHSITDTQYF.

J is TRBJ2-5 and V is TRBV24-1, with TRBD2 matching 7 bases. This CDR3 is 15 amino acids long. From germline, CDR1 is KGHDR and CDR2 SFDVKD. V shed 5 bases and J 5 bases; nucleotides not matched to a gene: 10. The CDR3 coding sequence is TGTGCCACCAGTGGGGGCGGGAGCCCCCGGGAGACCCAGTACTTC. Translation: CATSGGGSPRETQYF.

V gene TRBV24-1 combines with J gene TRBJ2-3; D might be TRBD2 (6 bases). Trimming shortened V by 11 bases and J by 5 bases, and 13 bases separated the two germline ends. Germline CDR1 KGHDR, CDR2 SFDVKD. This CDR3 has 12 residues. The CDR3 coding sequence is TGTGCCATAAACGGGGGAGGAGATACGCAGTATTTT. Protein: CAINGGGDTQYF.

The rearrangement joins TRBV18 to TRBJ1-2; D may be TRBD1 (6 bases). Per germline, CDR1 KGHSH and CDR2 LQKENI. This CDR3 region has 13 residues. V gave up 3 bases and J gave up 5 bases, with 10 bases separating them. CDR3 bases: TGTGCCAGCTCACCTAACCAGGGGTATGGCTACACCTTC. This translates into CASSPNQGYGYTF. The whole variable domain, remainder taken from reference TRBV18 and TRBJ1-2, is NAGVMQNPRHLVRRRGQEARLRCSPMKGHSHVYWYRQLPEEGLKFMVYLQKENIIDESGMPKERFSAEFPKEGPSILRIQQVVRGDSAAYFCASSPNQGYGYTFGSGTRLTVV.

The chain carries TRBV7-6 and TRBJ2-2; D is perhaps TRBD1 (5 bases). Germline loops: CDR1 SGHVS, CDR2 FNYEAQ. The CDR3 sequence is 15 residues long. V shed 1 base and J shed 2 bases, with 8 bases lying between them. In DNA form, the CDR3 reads TGTGCCAGCAGCTTAGAAGGACACAACACCGGGGAGCTGTTTTTT. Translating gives CASSLEGHNTGELFF.

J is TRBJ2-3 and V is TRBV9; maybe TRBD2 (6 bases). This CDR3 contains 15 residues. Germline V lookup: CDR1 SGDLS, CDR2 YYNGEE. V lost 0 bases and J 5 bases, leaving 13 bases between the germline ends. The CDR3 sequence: CASSVAASVGDTQYF. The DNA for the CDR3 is TGTGCCAGCAGCGTAGCGGCTAGCGTTGGAGATACGCAGTATTTT.

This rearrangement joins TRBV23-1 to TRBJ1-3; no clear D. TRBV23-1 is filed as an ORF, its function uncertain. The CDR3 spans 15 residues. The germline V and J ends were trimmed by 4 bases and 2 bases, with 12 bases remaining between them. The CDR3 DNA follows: TGCGCCAGCAGTCTTGAGAGCTTTGCTGGAAACACCATATATTTT. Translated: CASSLESFAGNTIYF.

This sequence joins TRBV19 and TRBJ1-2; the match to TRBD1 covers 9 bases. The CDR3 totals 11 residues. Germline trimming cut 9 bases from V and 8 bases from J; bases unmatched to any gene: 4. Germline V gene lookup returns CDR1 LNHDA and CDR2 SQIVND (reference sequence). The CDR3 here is CASGDRVGYTF. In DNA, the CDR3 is TGTGCCAGCGGGGACAGGGTCGGCTACACCTTC. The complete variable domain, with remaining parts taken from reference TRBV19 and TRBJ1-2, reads DGGITQSPKYLFRKEGQNVTLSCEQNLNHDAMYWYRQDPGQGLRLIYYSQIVNDFQKGDIAEGYSVSREKKESFPLTVTSAQKNPTAFYLCASGDRVGYTFGSGTRLTVV.

CDR3: CASSQGGSGTWDTQYF. The CDR3 DNA reads as TGTGCCAGCAGCCAAGGAGGTAGCGGGACCTGGGATACGCAGTATTTT. The genes are TRBV3-1 (or the pseudogene TRBV3-2) and TRBJ2-3, with TRBD2 matching 8 bases. The CDR3 extends over 16 amino acids. The germline V gene has CDR1 LGHDT and CDR2 YNNKEL (reference sequence). The V segment lost 1 base and the J segment 6 bases; nucleotides outside the gene matches: 9.

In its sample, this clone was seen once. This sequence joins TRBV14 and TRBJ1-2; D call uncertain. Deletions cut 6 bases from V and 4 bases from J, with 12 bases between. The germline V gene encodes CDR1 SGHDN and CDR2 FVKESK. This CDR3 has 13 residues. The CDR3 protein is CASSPDTTYGYTF. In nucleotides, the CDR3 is TGTGCCAGCAGTCCCGACACGACCTATGGCTACACCTTC.

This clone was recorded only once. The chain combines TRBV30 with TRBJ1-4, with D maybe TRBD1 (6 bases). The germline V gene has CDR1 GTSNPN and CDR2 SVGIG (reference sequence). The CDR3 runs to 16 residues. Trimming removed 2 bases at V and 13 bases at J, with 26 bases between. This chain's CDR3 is CAWSSPRGQALGVLFF. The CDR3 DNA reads TGTGCCTGGAGTTCTCCGCGGGGGCAGGCCCTGGGGGTACTGTTTTTT.

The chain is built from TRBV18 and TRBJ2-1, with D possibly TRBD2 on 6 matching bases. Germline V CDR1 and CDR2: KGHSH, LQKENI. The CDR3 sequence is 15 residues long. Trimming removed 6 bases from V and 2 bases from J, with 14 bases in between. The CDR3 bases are TGTGCCAGCTCCACCGGGACTGGGGCCTACAATGAGCAGTTCTTC. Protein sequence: CASSTGTGAYNEQFF. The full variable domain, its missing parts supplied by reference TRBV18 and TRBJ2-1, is NAGVMQNPRHLVRRRGQEARLRCSPMKGHSHVYWYRQLPEEGLKFMVYLQKENIIDESGMPKERFSAEFPKEGPSILRIQQVVRGDSAAYFCASSTGTGAYNEQFFGPGTRLTVL.

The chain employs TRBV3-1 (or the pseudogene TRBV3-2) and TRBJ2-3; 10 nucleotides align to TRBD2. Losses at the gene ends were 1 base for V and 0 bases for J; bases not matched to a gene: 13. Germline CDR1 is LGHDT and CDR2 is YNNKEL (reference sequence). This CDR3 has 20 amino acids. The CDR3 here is CASSQGSGGPFSGSTDTQYF. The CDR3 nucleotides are TGTGCCAGCAGCCAAGGTAGCGGGGGGCCGTTTTCGGGGAGCACAGATACGCAGTATTTT.

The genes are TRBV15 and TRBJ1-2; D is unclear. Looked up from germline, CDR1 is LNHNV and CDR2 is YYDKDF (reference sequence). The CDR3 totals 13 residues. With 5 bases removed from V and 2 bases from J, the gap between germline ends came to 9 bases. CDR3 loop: CATSGQTNYGYTF. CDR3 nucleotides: TGTGCCACCAGCGGGCAGACCAACTATGGCTACACCTTC.

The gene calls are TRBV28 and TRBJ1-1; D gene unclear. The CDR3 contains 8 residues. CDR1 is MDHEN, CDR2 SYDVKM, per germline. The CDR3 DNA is TGTGTAGCCGGAGAAGCTTTCTTT. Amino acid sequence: CVAGEAFF.

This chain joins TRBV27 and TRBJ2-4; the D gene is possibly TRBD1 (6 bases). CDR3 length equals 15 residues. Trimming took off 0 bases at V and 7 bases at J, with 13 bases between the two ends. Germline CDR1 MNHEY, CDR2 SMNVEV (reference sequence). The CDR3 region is CASSLSYPGVNIQYF. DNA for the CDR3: TGTGCCAGCAGTTTATCGTATCCAGGGGTGAACATTCAGTACTTC.

CDR3 protein: CASSIEGRGYGSNQPQHF. The CDR3 coding sequence is TGTGCCAGTAGTATAGAGGGCAGGGGATATGGGAGCAATCAGCCCCAGCATTTT. V and J are TRBV19 and TRBJ1-5; TRBD1 might be the D (6 bases). CDR3 size: 18 residues. The V end lost 0 bases, the J end lost 1 base, and 16 bases lay between the germline ends. The germline V gene has CDR1 LNHDA and CDR2 SQIVND (reference sequence).